This note documents a single TCR beta chain sequence. This clonotype appeared many times. The target of this receptor is not known. Base-call qualities are not available, and no considerably larger clone is one nucleotide away. The sample originates from a study of Graves' ophthalmopathy and Graves' hyperthyroidism (dated by TCRdb to the late 2010s). At the level of the whole study: Peripheral blood was collected at initial diagnosis, before any treatment. The study used TCR beta repertoire signatures to distinguish Graves' ophthalmopathy from Graves' hyperthyroidism and to predict progression to ophthalmopathy. In total, approximately 130 blood samples were TCR-sequenced: 40 to 45 ophthalmopathy, under 80 hyperthyroidism and about 17 hyperthyroidism-to-ophthalmopathy patients. To explore V-J signatures that separate ophthalmopathy from hyperthyroidism, a discovery set of approximately 100 patients was enrolled, consisting of about 45 with ophthalmopathy and under 65 with stable hyperthyroidism. The independent validation cohort included under 20 hyperthyroidism patients plus 17 patients who later progressed from hyperthyroidism to ophthalmopathy. In roughly six hyperthyroidism patients, the T-cell repertoires found in thyroid tissue were compared with those found in blood. Once sampling was done, hyperthyroidism patients were given methimazole at a starting dose of 30 mg daily, while ophthalmopathy patients were given high-dose intravenous methylprednisolone. The 90 to 100 discovery patients were randomly split 7:3 into training and test sets.

Ophthalmopathy patients were characterized by moderately to severely active disease, a Clinical Activity Score of at least 3, a NOSPECS grade of at least 4, and a disease duration under 3 months. Patients were excluded if they had other autoimmune diseases, uncontrolled infections, pregnancy or lactation. Diagnosis was based on clinical symptoms, serum thyroxine, TRAb, thyroid ultrasound and orbital computed tomography. Ficoll-Paque density gradient centrifugation was used to isolate PBMCs from around 9.1 ml of fresh peripheral blood. Total RNA was extracted with Trizol reagent and quality-checked on an Agilent 2100 Bioanalyzer. For repertoire sequencing, TCR beta CDR3 regions were amplified from RNA transcripts. The first round was an RT-PCR using HTBI primers with the Qiagen OneStep RT-PCR kit, and this first round was followed by a second-round multiplex PCR, then size selection and purification. Libraries were sequenced paired-end with 100 bp reads on an Illumina HiSeq2000. The authors processed their data as follows. SOAPnuke was used to process the reads, removing any read that contained adapters or uncalled bases, had a mean Phred below 15, or lacked an exact match to the constant primer or identifier. COPE v1.2.5 was used to merge the high-quality paired reads. Each unique nucleotide sequence was treated as a clonotype, and MiTCR v1.1 was used to align the clonotypes to the IMGT TRB V, D and J references. The analysis was limited to V-J combinations with a frequency above 0.0001, which together covered 99% to 99.2% of the repertoires. For each V-J combination, a TCR clonal expansion and chaos score was defined as F50 clonal expansion divided by the chaos observed in the TCRdist matrix. Welch's t-statistics and random forest were used to reduce the features to 10 to 15 V-J combinations, which were then used as input to a naive Bayes classifier. The Morisita-Horn index was used to measure how similar the thyroid and blood repertoires were. TCRdb reran the public reads through fastp at Q25 and MiXCR, keeping productive beta chains. Rows are unified per CDR3 protein, each entry keeping the most common DNA and genes. These V and J calls originate from TCRdb's pipeline instead of the authors' own analysis. This sample has roughly 160,000 distinct CDR3 sequences in its table, and roughly 37% of those were observed once. Of the sample, 5.8% falls within the top ten clones.

Points the paper makes about the study in general: No statistical method was used to set the sample size in advance, and the investigators knew which group each participant was assigned to. In validation, the model predicted ophthalmopathy progression with about 70% sensitivity and approximately 75% specificity; around twelve predicted patients were CT-confirmed with GO in a median of approximately 6.2 months. Most expanded thyroid clonotypes with frequency above 0.001 were also detected in blood, suggesting blood repertoires may reflect the thyroid immune response. In cross-validation, the 13-signature model distinguished ophthalmopathy from stable hyperthyroidism with less than 90% sensitivity and over 81% specificity, while in the test set the corresponding values were 80% and 75%.

CDR3 length: 12 amino acids, cysteine to phenylalanine. Only the CDR3 DNA stays, 36 bases, in frame from base 1. According to the germline V gene, CDR1 reads MDHEN and CDR2 reads SYDVKM. V is cut by 2 bases and J by 5 bases, and the space between the germline ends is 3 bases. This sequence was found in a woman in her thirties or forties with Graves' ophthalmopathy. Donor details come from another sample of the same person, matched by shared clones. The chain uses TRBV28 and TRBJ2-2, with the D gene too uncertain to name. Source material: peripheral blood. The CDR3 sequence is CASSLQTGELFF. The sequence in DNA is TGTGCCAGCAGTTTACAAACCGGGGAGCTGTTTTTT. Where the CDR3 stops, the reference TRBV28 and TRBJ2-2 genes take over; the full variable domain is DVKVTQSSRYLVKRTGEKVFLECVQDMDHENMFWYRQDPGLGLRLIYFSYDVKMKEKGDIPEGYSVSREKKERFSLILESASTNQTSMYLCASSLQTGELFFGEGSRLTVL.